Listed below are T cell receptor beta chains from one sample, sequenced in a study of PD-1 blockade in mismatch repair-deficient tumors. The protocol was immunoSEQ multiplex PCR, while the TCRdb copy is restricted to in-frame clones and leaves out a portion. The sample holds 15,000 to 20,000 clones, about 80% seen once. This specimen consisted of PBMCs, obtained less than 25 weeks after starting pembrolizumab. These receptors came from an adult with mismatch repair-deficient cancer. Both conserved end residues are part of each CDR3. A D gene is named only where the DNA matches it firmly. Size is omitted from some rows. Given values are once, few, many or a class for expanded clones.

v_call	j_call	d_call	clone_size	cdr3_nt	cdr3_aa
TRBV29-1	TRBJ2-7	TRBD1	few	TGCAGCGTTGTTGACAGGGGAAGGTACGAGCAGTACTTC	CSVVDRGRYEQYF
TRBV4-2	TRBJ2-7	.	few	TGTGCCAGCAGCCAAGTTAAGCCTCCCCTCGAGCAGTACTTC	CASSQVKPPLEQYF
TRBV5-6	TRBJ1-3	.	.	TGTGCCAGCAGCCCACAGCCGAGCTCTGGAAACACCATATATTTT	CASSPQPSSGNTIYF
TRBV19	TRBJ2-5	.	.	TGTGCCAGTTCTCCCCTCGCCAGGCGGGGATGGGGGGAGACCCAGTACTTC	CASSPLARRGWGETQYF
TRBV6-5	TRBJ2-2	TRBD1	.	TGTGCCAGCAGATGGGGACAGGACACCGGGGAGCTGTTTTTT	CASRWGQDTGELFF
TRBV28	TRBJ2-7	.	few	TGTGCCAGCAGAAATAAAAAGCTCTACGAGCAGTACTTC	CASRNKKLYEQYF
TRBV19	TRBJ2-5	TRBD2	.	TGTGCCAGTAGGGCACTAGCGGGAGTAGAGACCCAGTACTTC	CASRALAGVETQYF
TRBV30	TRBJ2-1	.	.	TGTGCCGCACTGGAGGGGGGAGGGAATCTTTACAATGAGCAGTTCTTC	CAALEGGGNLYNEQFF
TRBV5-1	TRBJ2-4	.	.	TGCGCCAGCAGCTCTCAGGGTATGGGAAACATTCAGTACTTC	CASSSQGMGNIQYF
TRBV6-1	TRBJ2-2	.	.	TGTGCCAGCAGTGGAACAGTCACCGGGGAGCTGTTTTTT	CASSGTVTGELFF
TRBV11-1	TRBJ1-2	.	.	TGTGCCAGCAGCCCGGGCCGGGAACGCTATGGCTACACCTTC	CASSPGRERYGYTF
TRBV6-5	TRBJ2-3	.	.	TGTGCCAGCAGGTTTACAGGGTACGGAGCAGATACGCAGTATTTT	CASRFTGYGADTQYF
TRBV19	TRBJ1-2	TRBD1	.	TGTGCCAGTACCAGCTGGACAGGGAGAGATGGCTACACCTTC	CASTSWTGRDGYTF
TRBV19	TRBJ2-3	TRBD2	once	TGTGCCAGTAGTCCACTAGCGGGAGGATCTGATACGCAGTATTTT	CASSPLAGGSDTQYF
TRBV14	TRBJ2-5	TRBD2	.	TGTGCCAGCAGCCAAGTTGGCGCGGGAGGGTCCCCCCGGTACTTC	CASSQVGAGGSPRYF
TRBV2	TRBJ1-5	TRBD1	.	TGTGCCAGCAGTGGGACAGGGAGTCAGCCCCAGCATTTT	CASSGTGSQPQHF
TRBV7-9	TRBJ2-3	TRBD1	.	TGTGCCAGCAGCCAACAGGGGGCGAGCACAGATACGCAGTATTTT	CASSQQGASTDTQYF
TRBV2	TRBJ2-3	.	.	TGTGCCAGCCATGACAGGCTCAGACGGCCGTATTTT	CASHDRLRRPYF
TRBV4-1	TRBJ1-1	.	.	TGCGCCAGCAGCCAAGACGGGTTCTTGAACACTGAAGCTTTCTTT	CASSQDGFLNTEAFF
TRBV29-1	TRBJ1-2	TRBD1	.	TGCAGCGTTGAAGATTGGGACAGGGGTGCAGGGGGCTACACCTTC	CSVEDWDRGAGGYTF
TRBV7-2	TRBJ2-7	TRBD2	.	TGTGCCAGCAGCTTAGGGACTAGCGGGAGATACGAGCAGTACTTC	CASSLGTSGRYEQYF
TRBV5-1	TRBJ2-3	TRBD2	.	TGCGCCAGCACCCCCCTAGCGGGAGGATTCACAGATACGCAGTATTTT	CASTPLAGGFTDTQYF
TRBV6-5	TRBJ2-3	.	.	TGTGCCAGCAGTTACGGAGGGCAGGGAGCAGATACGCAGTATTTT	CASSYGGQGADTQYF
TRBV28	TRBJ1-4	.	.	TGTGCCAGCAGTTTAGCAGGGATTAATGAAAAACTGTTTTTT	CASSLAGINEKLFF
TRBV6-4	TRBJ2-1	TRBD2	.	TGTGCCAGCAGCACCAGCGGGAGTGAACAGTTCTTC	CASSTSGSEQFF
TRBV5-4	TRBJ2-1	TRBD1	.	TGTGCCAGCAACGGGGACAGAGTCTACAATGAGCAGTTCTTC	CASNGDRVYNEQFF
TRBV18	TRBJ2-1	.	.	TGTGCCAGCTCACCAGTCGGGAGTGGGAATGAGCAGTTCTTC	CASSPVGSGNEQFF
TRBV7-2	TRBJ2-5	.	once	TGTGCCAGCAGCTTCGTTGTCGGGAGCGGGGAGACCCAGTACTTC	CASSFVVGSGETQYF
TRBV7-8	TRBJ1-5	.	.	TGTGCCAGCAGCTTAGCGCGACGGCCGGGAAGCAATCAGCCCCAGCATTTT	CASSLARRPGSNQPQHF
TRBV5-1	TRBJ2-3	TRBD1	.	TGCGCCAGCAGCTTGTGGGGACAGGGGGGCACAGATACGCAGTATTTT	CASSLWGQGGTDTQYF
TRBV28	TRBJ1-1	.	.	TGTGCCAGCAGGCCCTGGAGGAACACTGAAGCTTTCTTT	CASRPWRNTEAFF